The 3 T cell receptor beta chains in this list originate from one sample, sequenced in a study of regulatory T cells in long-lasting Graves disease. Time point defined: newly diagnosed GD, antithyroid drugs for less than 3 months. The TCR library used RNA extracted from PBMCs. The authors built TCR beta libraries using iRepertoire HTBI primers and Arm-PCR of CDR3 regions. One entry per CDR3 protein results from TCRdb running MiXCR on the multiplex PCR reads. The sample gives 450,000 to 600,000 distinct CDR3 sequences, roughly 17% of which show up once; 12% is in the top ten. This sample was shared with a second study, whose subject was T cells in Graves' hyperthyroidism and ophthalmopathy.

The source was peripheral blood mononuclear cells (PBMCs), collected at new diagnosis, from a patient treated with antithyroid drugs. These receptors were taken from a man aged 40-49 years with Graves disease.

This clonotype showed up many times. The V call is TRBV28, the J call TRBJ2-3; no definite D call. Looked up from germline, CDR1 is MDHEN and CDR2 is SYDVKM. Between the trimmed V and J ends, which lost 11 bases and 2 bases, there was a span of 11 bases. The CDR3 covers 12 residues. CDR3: CAPRLHTDTQYF. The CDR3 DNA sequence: TGTGCCCCACGGCTACACACAGATACGCAGTATTTT.

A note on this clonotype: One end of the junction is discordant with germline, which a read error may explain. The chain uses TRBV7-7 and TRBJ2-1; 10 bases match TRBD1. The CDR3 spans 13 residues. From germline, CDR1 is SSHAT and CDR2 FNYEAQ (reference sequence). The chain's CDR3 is CASSPGTGVEQFF. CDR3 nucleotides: TGTGCTAGCAGCCCCGGGACAGGGGTTGAGCAGTTCTTC.

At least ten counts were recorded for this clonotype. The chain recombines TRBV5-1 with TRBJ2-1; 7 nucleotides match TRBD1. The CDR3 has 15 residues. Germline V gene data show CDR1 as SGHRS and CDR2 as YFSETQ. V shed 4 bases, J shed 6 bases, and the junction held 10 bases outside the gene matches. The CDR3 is CASSQTGIPPNEQFF. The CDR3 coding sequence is TGCGCCAGCAGCCAGACAGGGATCCCCCCCAATGAGCAGTTCTTC.